The clone carrying this T cell receptor beta chain was seen ten or more times. TCRdb re-analysed the 5' RACE reads in MiXCR, keeping a single row per CDR3 protein. This sample carries 300,000 to 350,000 distinct CDR3 sequences, around 13% of them seen once, and the ten largest clones take about 24%. The CDR3 runs to 12 residues. Germline assignment: CDR1 LNHDA and CDR2 SQIVND (reference sequence). Between the trimmed V and J ends, which lost 5 bases and 2 bases, there was a span of 6 bases. The sample belongs to a study of T-cell memory formation after mild COVID-19. This receptor was taken from a man between 18 and 29 years old who had mild COVID-19 (a few samples of this study predate the infection). Cell type and time point are not known. V and J are TRBV19 and TRBJ2-5; no clear D gene. The sample consisted of PBMCs or a T cell subset sorted from them (not recorded which). The CDR3 here is CASSQRQETQYF. The CDR3 coding sequence is TGTGCCAGTAGTCAGAGGCAAGAGACCCAGTACTTC.